These 9 T cell receptor beta chains came from one sample sequenced in a study of shared clonotypes between healthy human individuals. Clones were read by immunoSEQ multiplex PCR, and TCRdb kept only the in-frame ones, dropping some. This table holds some 1,100,000 clones, about 80% found once. Sample: memory CD4+ T cells from PBMCs. The subset here: CD45RA-negative fraction. The receptors stem from a young man in good health. Some clones in this sample may be carry-over from other donors' samples.

The chain carries TRBV5-1 and TRBJ1-2, with TRBD1 as a possible D gene (6 bases). V was trimmed by 4 bases and J by 4 bases, leaving 17 bases between them. From germline, CDR1 is SGHRS and CDR2 YFSETQ. CDR3 size: 15 residues. CDR3 in amino acids: CASSSGTQGTYGYTF. CDR3 bases: TGCGCCAGCAGCAGCGGAACACAGGGCACCTATGGCTACACCTTC.

Notes on this clone: Other DNA sequences within the sample encode an identical CDR3. This chain uses TRBV18 with TRBJ1-5; no firm D call. This CDR3 is 13 amino acids long. Deletions cut 2 bases from V and 6 bases from J, with 8 bases between. The germline V gene encodes CDR1 KGHSH and CDR2 LQKENI. The CDR3 reads CASSPDLGQPQHF. CDR3 nucleotide sequence: TGTGCCAGCTCACCAGATCTAGGTCAGCCCCAGCATTTT.

This clone is a singleton in its sample. Other nucleotide sequences in the sample specify the same CDR3. This sequence joins TRBV7-2 and TRBJ1-3, with D unresolved. In germline, CDR1 is SGHTA, CDR2 FQGNSA. The CDR3 spans 14 residues. The V and J ends lost 1 base and 4 bases respectively, with 8 bases between them. This chain's CDR3 is CASSLGTVGNTIYF. Here the CDR3 DNA reads TGTGCCAGCAGCTTAGGGACCGTGGGAAACACCATATATTTT. The entire variable domain, with the rest obtained from reference TRBV7-2 and TRBJ1-3, is as follows: GAGVSQSPSNKVTEKGKDVELRCDPISGHTALYWYRQSLGQGLEFLIYFQGNSAPDKSGLPSDRFSAERTGGSVSTLTIQRTQQEDSAVYLCASSLGTVGNTIYFGEGSWLTVV.

J is TRBJ2-3 and V is TRBV5-1; 11 bases map to TRBD2. The CDR3 contains 16 residues. The V and J ends lost 4 bases and 5 bases, in that order; junction bases with no gene match: 9. The germline CDR1 and CDR2 sequences are SGHRS and YFSETQ. This chain's CDR3 is CASSLLTSGNRDTQYF. As DNA, the CDR3 is TGCGCCAGCAGCCTTCTGACTAGCGGGAATAGAGATACGCAGTATTTT.

The chain couples TRBV23-1 to TRBJ2-7; TRBD1 aligns across 8 bases. TRBV23-1 is designated an ORF whose function remains uncertain. V dropped 2 bases and J dropped 2; count of bases not matched to a gene: 5. There are 15 residues in the CDR3. The CDR3 bases are TGCGCCAGCAGTCAAAGAAAGGACAGGGCCTACGAGCAGTACTTC. Translated: CASSQRKDRAYEQYF.

In regard to this clone: This CDR3 is also generated by other DNA sequences in the sample. This sequence joins TRBV25-1 and TRBJ2-1, with TRBD1 matching over 9 bases. The V gene's germline CDR1 is MGHDK and CDR2 SYGVNS. The CDR3 runs to 15 residues. Trimming at V came to 3 bases and at J to 5 bases, leaving 5 bases not matched to a gene. CDR3 residues: CASSDPGQGDNEQFF. CDR3 nucleotide sequence: TGTGCCAGCAGTGATCCGGGACAGGGAGACAATGAGCAGTTCTTC. Full variable domain (outside the CDR3, taken from reference TRBV25-1 and TRBJ2-1): EADIYQTPRYLVIGTGKKITLECSQTMGHDKMYWYQQDPGMELHLIHYSYGVNSTEKGDLSSESTVSRIRTEHFPLTLESARPSHTSQYLCASSDPGQGDNEQFFGPGTRLTVL.

The chain recombines TRBV15 with TRBJ2-5; a possible D gene is TRBD1 (5 bases). The better agreement between TRBJ2-7 and the DNA end casts doubt on the J call. Germline V gene sequence: CDR1 LNHNV, CDR2 YYDKDF (reference sequence). The CDR3 is 14 residues long. CDR3 nucleotide sequence: TGTGCCACCAGCAGAGGCAGGGCCCTGGACGAGCAGTACTTC. Residues: CATSRGRALDEQYF.

This chain joins TRBV4-1 and TRBJ1-2; D ambiguous. The CDR3 loop spans 17 amino acids. The V end lost 2 bases, the J end lost 3 bases, and 19 bases lay between the germline ends. Per the germline V gene, CDR1 is MGHRA and CDR2 is YSYEKL. CDR3: CASSQPLIREADYGYTF. CDR3 coding DNA: TGCGCCAGCAGCCAACCTCTAATAAGGGAGGCTGACTATGGCTACACCTTC.

This chain uses TRBV5-1 with TRBJ2-3, with D uncertain. Germline V gene data show CDR1 as SGHRS and CDR2 as YFSETQ. The CDR3 is 14 amino acids. Trimming removed 5 bases from V and 4 bases from J, with 14 bases in between. CDR3 loop: CASRNLEAADTQYF. The CDR3 DNA follows: TGCGCCAGCAGGAACCTAGAGGCGGCAGATACGCAGTATTTT.